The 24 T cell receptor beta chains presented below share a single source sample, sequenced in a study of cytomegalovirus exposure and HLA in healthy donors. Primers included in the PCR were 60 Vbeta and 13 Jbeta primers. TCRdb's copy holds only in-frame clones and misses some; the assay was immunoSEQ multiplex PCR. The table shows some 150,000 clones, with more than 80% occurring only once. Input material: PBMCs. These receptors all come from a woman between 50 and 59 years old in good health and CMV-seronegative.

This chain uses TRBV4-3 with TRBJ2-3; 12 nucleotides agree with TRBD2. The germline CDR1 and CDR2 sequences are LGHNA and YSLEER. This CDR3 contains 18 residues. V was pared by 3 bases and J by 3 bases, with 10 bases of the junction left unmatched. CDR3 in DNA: TGCGCCAGCAGCCAGGTGAGACTAGCGGGAGAGAGGACAGATACGCAGTATTTT. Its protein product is CASSQVRLAGERTDTQYF.

The CDR3 DNA follows: TGCGCCAGCAGCCAAGAAGGAGCGGGGGGTCAGACCCAGTACTTC. Protein: CASSQEGAGGQTQYF. The chain employs TRBV4-1 and TRBJ2-5; TRBD2 aligns across 9 bases. Unmatched junction bases numbered 5, after V lost 0 bases and J lost 6 bases. The CDR3 covers 15 residues. Germline lookup yields CDR1 MGHRA and CDR2 YSYEKL.

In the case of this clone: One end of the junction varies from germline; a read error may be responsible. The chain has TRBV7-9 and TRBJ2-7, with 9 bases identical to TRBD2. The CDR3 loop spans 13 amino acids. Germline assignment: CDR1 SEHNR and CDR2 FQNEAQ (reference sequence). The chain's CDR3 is CATSPSGVYEQYF. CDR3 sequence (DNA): TGTGCCACCAGCCCTAGCGGGGTCTACGAGCAGTACTTC.

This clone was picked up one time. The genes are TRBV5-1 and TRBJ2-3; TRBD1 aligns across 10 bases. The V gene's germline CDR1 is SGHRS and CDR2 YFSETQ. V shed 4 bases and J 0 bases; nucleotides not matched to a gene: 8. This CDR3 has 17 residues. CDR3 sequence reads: CASSPGQGTTSTDTQYF. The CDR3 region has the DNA TGCGCCAGCAGCCCGGGACAGGGGACTACTAGCACAGATACGCAGTATTTT.

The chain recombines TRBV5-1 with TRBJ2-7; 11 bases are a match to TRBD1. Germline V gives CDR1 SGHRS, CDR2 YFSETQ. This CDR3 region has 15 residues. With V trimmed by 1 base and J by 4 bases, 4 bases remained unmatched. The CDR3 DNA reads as TGCGCCAGCAGCTTGTGGGACAGGGGGGAGTACGAGCAGTACTTC. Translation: CASSLWDRGEYEQYF.

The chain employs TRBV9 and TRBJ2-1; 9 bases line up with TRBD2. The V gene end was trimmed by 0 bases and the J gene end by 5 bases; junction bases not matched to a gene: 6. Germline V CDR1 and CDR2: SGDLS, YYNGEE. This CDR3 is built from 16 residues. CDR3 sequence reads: CASSVVSGGPHNEQFF. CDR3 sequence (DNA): TGTGCCAGCAGCGTAGTAAGCGGGGGGCCGCACAATGAGCAGTTCTTC.

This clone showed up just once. CDR3 DNA: TGTGCCAGCAGTTCCCCCGGGACAGGAGCACGGCAGTACTTC. As protein: CASSSPGTGARQYF. The V gene is TRBV28, the J gene TRBJ2-7; 8 positions match TRBD1. V shed 4 bases and J 9 bases; nucleotides not matched to a gene: 11. This CDR3 has 14 residues. Germline V CDR1 and CDR2: MDHEN, SYDVKM. Filled out from reference TRBV28 and TRBJ2-7, the complete variable domain reads DVKVTQSSRYLVKRTGEKVFLECVQDMDHENMFWYRQDPGLGLRLIYFSYDVKMKEKGDIPEGYSVSREKKERFSLILESASTNQTSMYLCASSSPGTGARQYFGPGTRLTVT.

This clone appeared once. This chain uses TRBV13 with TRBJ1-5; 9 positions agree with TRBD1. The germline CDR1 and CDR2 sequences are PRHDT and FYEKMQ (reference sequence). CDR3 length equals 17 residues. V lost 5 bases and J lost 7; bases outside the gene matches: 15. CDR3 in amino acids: CASSVTGGRDPKQPQHF. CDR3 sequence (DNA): TGTGCCAGCAGCGTCACAGGGGGCCGTGACCCAAAGCAGCCCCAGCATTTT.

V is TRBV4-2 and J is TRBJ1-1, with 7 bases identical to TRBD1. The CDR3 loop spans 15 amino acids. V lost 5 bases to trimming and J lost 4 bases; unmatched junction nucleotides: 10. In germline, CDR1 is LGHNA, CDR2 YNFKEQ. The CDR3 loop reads CASSSEGALTTEAFF. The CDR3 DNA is TGTGCCAGCAGCTCCGAGGGGGCTTTGACCACTGAAGCTTTCTTT.

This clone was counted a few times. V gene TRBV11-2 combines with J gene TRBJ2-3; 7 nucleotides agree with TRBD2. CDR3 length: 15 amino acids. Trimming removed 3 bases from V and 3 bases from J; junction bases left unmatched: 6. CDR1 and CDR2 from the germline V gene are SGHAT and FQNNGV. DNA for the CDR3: TGTGCCAGCAGCTTCGGCGGGGGAGGAACAGATACGCAGTATTTT. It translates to CASSFGGGGTDTQYF.

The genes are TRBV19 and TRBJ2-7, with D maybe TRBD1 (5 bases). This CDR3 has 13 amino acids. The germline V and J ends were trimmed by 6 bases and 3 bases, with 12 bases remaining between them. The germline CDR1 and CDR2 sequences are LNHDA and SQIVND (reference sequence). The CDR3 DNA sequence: TGTGCCAGTAGCCCTATCCAGGGCTACGAGCAGTACTTC. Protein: CASSPIQGYEQYF.

The chain's CDR3 is CASSLSPTDLYGYTF. The CDR3 DNA sequence: TGTGCCAGCAGCTTGAGTCCCACAGATCTCTATGGCTACACCTTC. This sequence joins TRBV5-6 and TRBJ1-2; D call uncertain. Germline V gene sequence: CDR1 SGHDT, CDR2 YYEEEE. The V end was cut by 1 base, the J end by 4 bases, with 14 bases between. The CDR3 runs to 15 residues. Complete variable domain (other parts from reference TRBV5-6 and TRBJ1-2): DAGVTQSPTHLIKTRGQQVTLRCSPKSGHDTVSWYQQALGQGPQFIFQYYEEEERQRGNFPDRFSGHQFPNYSSELNVNALLLGDSALYLCASSLSPTDLYGYTFGSGTRLTVV.

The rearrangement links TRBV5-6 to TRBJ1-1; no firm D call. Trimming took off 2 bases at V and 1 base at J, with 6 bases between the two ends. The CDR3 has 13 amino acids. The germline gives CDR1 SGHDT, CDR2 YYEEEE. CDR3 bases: TGTGCCAGCAGCTTCCGGGAGAACACTGAAGCTTTCTTT. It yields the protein CASSFRENTEAFF.

Here the CDR3 DNA reads TGTGCCAGCAGTCGGACAGGGGACGGCTACACCTTC. The encoded protein is CASSRTGDGYTF. V and J are TRBV2 and TRBJ1-2, with 9 bases matching TRBD1. The trim removed 5 bases at V and 8 bases at J, leaving 3 bases unmatched. Germline V lookup: CDR1 SNHLY, CDR2 FYNNEI. The CDR3 extends over 12 amino acids. The variable domain in full, completed from reference TRBV2 and TRBJ1-2, reads EPEVTQTPSHQVTQMGQEVILRCVPISNHLYFYWYRQILGQKVEFLVSFYNNEISEKSEIFDDQFSVERPDGSNFTLKIRSTKLEDSAMYFCASSRTGDGYTFGSGTRLTVV.

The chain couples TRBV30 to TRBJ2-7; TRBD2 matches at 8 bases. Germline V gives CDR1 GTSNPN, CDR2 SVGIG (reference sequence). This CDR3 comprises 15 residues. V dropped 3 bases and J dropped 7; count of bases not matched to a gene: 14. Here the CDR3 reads CAWRPKRGIVGEQYF. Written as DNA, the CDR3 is TGTGCCTGGAGGCCGAAGCGGGGGATAGTGGGGGAGCAGTACTTC.

CDR3 amino acids: CASSEVRVGGYTF. CDR3 nucleotide sequence: TGTGCCAGCAGTGAAGTCAGGGTCGGTGGCTACACCTTC. The chain uses TRBV2 and TRBJ1-2, with D perhaps matching TRBD1 (5 bases). V was trimmed by 1 base and J by 7 bases, leaving 10 bases between them. Germline values: CDR1 SNHLY, CDR2 FYNNEI. The CDR3 spans 13 residues.

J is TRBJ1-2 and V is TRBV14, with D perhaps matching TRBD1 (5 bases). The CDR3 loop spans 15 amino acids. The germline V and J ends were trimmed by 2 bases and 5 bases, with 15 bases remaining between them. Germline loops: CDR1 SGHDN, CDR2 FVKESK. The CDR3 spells CASSQRFGRAYGYTF. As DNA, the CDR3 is TGTGCCAGCAGCCAACGTTTCGGCAGGGCGTATGGCTACACCTTC.

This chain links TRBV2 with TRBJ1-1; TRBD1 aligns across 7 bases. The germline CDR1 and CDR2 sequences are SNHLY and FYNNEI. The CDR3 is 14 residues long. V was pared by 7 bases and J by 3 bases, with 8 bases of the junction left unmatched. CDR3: CASISTGWDTEAFF. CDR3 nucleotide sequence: TGTGCCAGCATTTCGACAGGGTGGGACACTGAAGCTTTCTTT.

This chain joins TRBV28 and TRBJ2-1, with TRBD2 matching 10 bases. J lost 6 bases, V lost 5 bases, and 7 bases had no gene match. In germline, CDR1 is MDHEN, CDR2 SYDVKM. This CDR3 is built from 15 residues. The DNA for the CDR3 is TGTGCCAGCAGTCTATCTAGCGGGAGCGTCAATGAGCAGTTCTTC. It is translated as CASSLSSGSVNEQFF.

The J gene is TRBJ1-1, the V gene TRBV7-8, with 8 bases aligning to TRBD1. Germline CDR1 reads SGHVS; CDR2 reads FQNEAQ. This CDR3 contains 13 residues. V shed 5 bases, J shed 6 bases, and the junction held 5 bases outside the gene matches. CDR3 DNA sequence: TGTGCCAGCAGCGACGACAGGGGCTCTGAAGCTTTCTTT. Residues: CASSDDRGSEAFF.

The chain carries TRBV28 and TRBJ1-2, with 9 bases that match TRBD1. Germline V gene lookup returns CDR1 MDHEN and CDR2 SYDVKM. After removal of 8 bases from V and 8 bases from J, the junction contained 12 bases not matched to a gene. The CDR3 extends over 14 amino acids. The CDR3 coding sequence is TGTGCCAGCGAACCGGGACAGGGCCCTCCGGGCTACACCTTC. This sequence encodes CASEPGQGPPGYTF.

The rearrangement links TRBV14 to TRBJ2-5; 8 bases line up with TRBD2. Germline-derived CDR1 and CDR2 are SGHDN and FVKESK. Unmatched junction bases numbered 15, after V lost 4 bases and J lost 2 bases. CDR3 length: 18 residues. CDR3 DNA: TGTGCCAGCAGCCGCGGGGGGACCACTCCGAGGTATCAAGAGACCCAGTACTTC. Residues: CASSRGGTTPRYQETQYF.

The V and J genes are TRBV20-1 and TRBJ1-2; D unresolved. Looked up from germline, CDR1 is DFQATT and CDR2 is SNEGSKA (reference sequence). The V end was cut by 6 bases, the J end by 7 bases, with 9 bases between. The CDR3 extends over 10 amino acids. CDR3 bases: TGCAGTGCATGGGAGGGTGGCTACACCTTC. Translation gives CSAWEGGYTF.

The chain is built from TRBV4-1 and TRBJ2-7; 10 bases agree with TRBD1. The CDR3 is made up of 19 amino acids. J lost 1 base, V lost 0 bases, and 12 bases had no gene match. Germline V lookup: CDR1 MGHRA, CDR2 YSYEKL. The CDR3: CASSQERRSRTGGSYEQYF. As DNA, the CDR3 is TGCGCCAGCAGCCAAGAAAGGAGGTCGCGGACAGGGGGTTCCTACGAGCAGTACTTC.